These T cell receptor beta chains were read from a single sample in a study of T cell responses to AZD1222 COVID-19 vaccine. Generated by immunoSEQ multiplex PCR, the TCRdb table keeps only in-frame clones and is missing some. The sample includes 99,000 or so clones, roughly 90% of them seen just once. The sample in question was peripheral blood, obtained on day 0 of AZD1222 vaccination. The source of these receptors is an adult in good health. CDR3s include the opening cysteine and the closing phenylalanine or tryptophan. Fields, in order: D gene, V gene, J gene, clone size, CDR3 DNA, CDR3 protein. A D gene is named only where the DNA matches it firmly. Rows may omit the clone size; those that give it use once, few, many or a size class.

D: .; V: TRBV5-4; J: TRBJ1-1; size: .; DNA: TGTGCCAGCAGCTTCGATTGGGAGCTTGAAGCTTTCTTT; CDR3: CASSFDWELEAFF
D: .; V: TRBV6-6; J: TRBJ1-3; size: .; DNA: TGTGCCAGCAGATTCGGAGGGACAGGAAACACCATATATTTT; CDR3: CASRFGGTGNTIYF
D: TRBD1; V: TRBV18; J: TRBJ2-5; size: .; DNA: TGTGCCAGCTCAATGGGACAGCGAGAGACCCAGTACTTC; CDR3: CASSMGQRETQYF
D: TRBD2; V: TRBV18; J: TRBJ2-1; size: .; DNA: TGTGCCAGCTCACCAGGACTAGCGGGGGCTTCCTACAATGAGCAGTTCTTC; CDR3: CASSPGLAGASYNEQFF
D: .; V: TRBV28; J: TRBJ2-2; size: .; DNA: TGTGCCAGCAGGTTAAACACCGGGGAGCTGTTTTTT; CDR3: CASRLNTGELFF
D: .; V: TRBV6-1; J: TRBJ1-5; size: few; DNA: TGTGCCAGCAGTGTGCGGGTACAGGGCTTTGACAATCAGCCCCAGCATTTT; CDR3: CASSVRVQGFDNQPQHF
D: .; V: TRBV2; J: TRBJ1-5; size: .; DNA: TGTGCCAGCAGGGAGGACAATTATAGCAATCAGCCCCAGCATTTT; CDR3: CASREDNYSNQPQHF
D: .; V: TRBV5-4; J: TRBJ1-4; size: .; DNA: TGTGCCAGCAGCTTGACGGCTGGGGCTAATGAAAAACTGTTTTTT; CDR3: CASSLTAGANEKLFF
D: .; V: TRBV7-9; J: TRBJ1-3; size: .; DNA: TGTGCCACCGCTCCGACTGGCAGCTCTGGAAACACCATATATTTT; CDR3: CATAPTGSSGNTIYF
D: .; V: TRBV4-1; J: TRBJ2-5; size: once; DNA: TGCGCCAGCAGCCAAGGATACGGGTTAACGCAGACCCAGTACTTC; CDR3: CASSQGYGLTQTQYF
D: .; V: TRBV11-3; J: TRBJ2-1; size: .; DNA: TGTGCCAGCAGCTTAAGTGATATGACCAACAATGAGCAGTTCTTC; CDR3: CASSLSDMTNNEQFF
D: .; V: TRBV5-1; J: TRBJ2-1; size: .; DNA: TGCGCCAGCAGTCCGCGGACGGACTACAATGAGCAGTTCTTC; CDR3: CASSPRTDYNEQFF
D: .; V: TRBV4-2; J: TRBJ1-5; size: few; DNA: TGTGCCAGCAGCCAAGATCCACAGAACCCCCAGCATTTT; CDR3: CASSQDPQNPQHF
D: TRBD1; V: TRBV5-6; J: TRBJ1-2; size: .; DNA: TGTGCCAGCAGTCCGGACAGGGGGACTGGCTATGGCTACACCTTC; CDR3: CASSPDRGTGYGYTF
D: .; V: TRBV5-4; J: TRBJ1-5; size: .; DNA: TGTGCCAGCAGTACAACGCCCCAGCATTTT; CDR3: CASSTTPQHF
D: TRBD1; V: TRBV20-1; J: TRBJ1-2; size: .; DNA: TGCAGTGCTAGTCCCGGGACAGGGGGCTCTGGCTACACCTTC; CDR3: CSASPGTGGSGYTF
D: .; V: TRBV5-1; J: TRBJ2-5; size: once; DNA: TGCGCCAGCAGCCCCCTGGGGGGCGGGCAGACCCAGTACTTC; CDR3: CASSPLGGGQTQYF
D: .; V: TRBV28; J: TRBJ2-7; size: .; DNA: TGTGCCAGCAGTTTAGTGTGCCCTCCCCTACCCTACGAGCAGTACTTC; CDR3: CASSLVCPPLPYEQYF
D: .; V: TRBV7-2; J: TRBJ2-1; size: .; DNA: TGTGCCAGCAGCTTAGTCCTTTCCAATGAGCAGTTCTTC; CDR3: CASSLVLSNEQFF
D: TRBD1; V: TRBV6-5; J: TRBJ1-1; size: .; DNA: TGTGCCAGCAGACTAAGACAGGGGGCAAGGGCTGAAGCTTTCTTT; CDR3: CASRLRQGARAEAFF
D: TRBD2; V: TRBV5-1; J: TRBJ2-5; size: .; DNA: TGCGCCAGCAGCTTAGTGGCGGGAGGGACTGAGACCCAGTACTTC; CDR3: CASSLVAGGTETQYF
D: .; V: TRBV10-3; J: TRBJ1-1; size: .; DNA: TGTGCCATCAGTGAGTCGAGGGCTGGTGAAGCTTTCTTT; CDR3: CAISESRAGEAFF
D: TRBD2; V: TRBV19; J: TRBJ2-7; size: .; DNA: TGTGCCAGTAGGCTGACTAGCGGGGGGGCCTACGAGCAGTACTTC; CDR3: CASRLTSGGAYEQYF
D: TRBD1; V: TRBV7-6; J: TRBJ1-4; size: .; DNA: TGTGCCAGCAGCTCGACAGGGTCTAATGAAAAACTGTTTTTT; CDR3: CASSSTGSNEKLFF
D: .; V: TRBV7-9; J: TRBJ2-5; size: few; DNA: TGTGCCAGCAGCTTAGCGGTTGGGGATCAAGAGACCCAGTACTTC; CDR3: CASSLAVGDQETQYF
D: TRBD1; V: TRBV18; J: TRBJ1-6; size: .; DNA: TGTGCCAGCTCACCACGTTCAGGGGGAGTGTCACCCCTCCACTTT; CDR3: CASSPRSGGVSPLHF
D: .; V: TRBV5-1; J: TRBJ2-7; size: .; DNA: TGCGCCAGCAGCAGACAGGGACTCAGCTCCTACGAGCAGTACTTC; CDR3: CASSRQGLSSYEQYF
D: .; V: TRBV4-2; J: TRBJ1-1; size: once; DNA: TGTGCCAGCAGCCAAGGGGGGACACTCTATGGGGACACTGAAGCTTTCTTT; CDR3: CASSQGGTLYGDTEAFF
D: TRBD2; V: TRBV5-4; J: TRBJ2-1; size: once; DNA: TGTGCCAGCACCCCACTAGCGGGGGGCCTTTACAATGAGCAGTTCTTC; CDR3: CASTPLAGGLYNEQFF
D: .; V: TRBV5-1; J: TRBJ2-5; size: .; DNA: TGCGCCAGCAGCTTGACAGTAGAAGAGACCCAGTACTTC; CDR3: CASSLTVEETQYF
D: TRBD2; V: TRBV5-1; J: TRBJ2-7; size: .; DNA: TGCGCCAGCAGCTTAGCGGGGGACATCTACGAGCAGTACTTC; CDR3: CASSLAGDIYEQYF
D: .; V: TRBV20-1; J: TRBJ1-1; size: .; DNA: TGCAGTGCTAGAGATATACTGGCTTTCTTT; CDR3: CSARDILAFF
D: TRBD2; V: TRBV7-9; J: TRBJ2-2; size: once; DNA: TGTGCCAGCAGCTCCCGGACTAGAATAACGGCAGGGGAGCTGTTTTTT; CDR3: CASSSRTRITAGELFF
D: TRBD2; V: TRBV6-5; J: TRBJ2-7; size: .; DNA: TGTGCCAGCAGTTTTCTAGCGGGAGTAAATCTCGACGAGCAGTACTTC; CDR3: CASSFLAGVNLDEQYF
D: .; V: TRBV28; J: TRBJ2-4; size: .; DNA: TGTGCCAGCAGCCGAGGACAGCTAGCCAAAAACATTCAGTACTTC; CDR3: CASSRGQLAKNIQYF
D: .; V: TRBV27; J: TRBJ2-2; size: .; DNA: TGTGCCAGCAGTTTCTCCCCAATGGGGGAGCTGTTTTTT; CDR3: CASSFSPMGELFF
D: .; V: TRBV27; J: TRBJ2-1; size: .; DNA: TGTGCCAGCAGTTGGAATAGGGCGGTTAATGAGCAGTTCTTC; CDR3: CASSWNRAVNEQFF
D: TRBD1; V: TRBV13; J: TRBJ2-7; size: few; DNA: TGTGCCAGCAGCTATACAGGGGAGAGAGCCAACGAGCAGTACTTC; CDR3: CASSYTGERANEQYF
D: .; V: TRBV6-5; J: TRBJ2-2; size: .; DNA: TGTGCCAGCAGTATGACAATGGGGTTAGCCGGGGAGCTGTTTTTT; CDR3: CASSMTMGLAGELFF
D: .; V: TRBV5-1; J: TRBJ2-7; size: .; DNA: TGCGCCAGCGGGGAGGACTCGGCCTACGAGCAGTACTTC; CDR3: CASGEDSAYEQYF
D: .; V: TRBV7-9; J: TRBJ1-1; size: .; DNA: TGTGCCAGCAGCTTTGTTGGGACCCCTGAAGCTTTCTTT; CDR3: CASSFVGTPEAFF
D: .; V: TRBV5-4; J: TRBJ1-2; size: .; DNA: TGTGCCAGCAGCTTGGCCGGCTCACGATATGGCTACACCTTC; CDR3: CASSLAGSRYGYTF
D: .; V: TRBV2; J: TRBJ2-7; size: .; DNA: TGTGCCAGCAAAGGACAGCAGGGCTCCTACGAGCAGTACTTC; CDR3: CASKGQQGSYEQYF
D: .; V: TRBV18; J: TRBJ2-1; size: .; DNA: TGTGCCAGCTCACCGACAGCTAATGAGCAGTTCTTC; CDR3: CASSPTANEQFF
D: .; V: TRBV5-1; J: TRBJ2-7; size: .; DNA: TGCGCCAGCAGCTTGTTTGGGGTTACCGAGCAGTACTTC; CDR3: CASSLFGVTEQYF
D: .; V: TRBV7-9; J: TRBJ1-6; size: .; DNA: TGTGCCAGCAGCTTTGGCGGGGGCGGGTCACCCCTCCACTTT; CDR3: CASSFGGGGSPLHF
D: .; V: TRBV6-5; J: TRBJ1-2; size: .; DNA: TGTGCCAGCAGTTACTCGATGAGGGAAGGGGCCCTTGGCTACACCTTC; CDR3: CASSYSMREGALGYTF
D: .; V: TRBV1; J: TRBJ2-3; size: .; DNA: TGCACCAGCAGCCCCTGGAGGCGGGACAGGGTAGATACGCAGTATTTT; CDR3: CTSSPWRRDRVDTQYF
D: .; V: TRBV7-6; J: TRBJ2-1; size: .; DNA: TGTGCCAGCAGCTTAAGGGCGGGAAGTAGTTCTGAGCAGTTCTTC; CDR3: CASSLRAGSSSEQFF
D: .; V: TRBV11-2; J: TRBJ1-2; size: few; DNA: TGTGCCAGCAGCCTAAGGTGGGGGGATGGCTACACCTTC; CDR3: CASSLRWGDGYTF
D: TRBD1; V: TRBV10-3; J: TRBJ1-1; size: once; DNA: TGTGCCATCAGTTTAGCAGGGGGCGGAAACACTGAAGCTTTCTTT; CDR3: CAISLAGGGNTEAFF
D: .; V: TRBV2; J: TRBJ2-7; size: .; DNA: TGTGCCAGCAGTGACCAGACCTTCTTCGGGCAGTACTTC; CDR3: CASSDQTFFGQYF
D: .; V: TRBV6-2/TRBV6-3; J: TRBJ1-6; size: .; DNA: TGTGCCAGCAGTTACGGGCCCCGGGACGACGGTATAGTCCACTTT; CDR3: CASSYGPRDDGIVHF
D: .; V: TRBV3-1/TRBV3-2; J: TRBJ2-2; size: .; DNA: TGTGCCAGCAGCCCGATCCCCGGGGCCGGGGAGCTGTTTTTT; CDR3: CASSPIPGAGELFF
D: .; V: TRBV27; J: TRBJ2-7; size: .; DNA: TGTGCCAGCAGTCCGAGCTCCTACGAGCAGTACTTC; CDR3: CASSPSSYEQYF
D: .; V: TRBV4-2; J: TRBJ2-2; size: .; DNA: TGTGCCAGCAGCCAAGCGGGATTCACCGGGGAGCTGTTTTTT; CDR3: CASSQAGFTGELFF
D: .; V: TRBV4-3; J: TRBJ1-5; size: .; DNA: TGCGCCAGCAGCCAAGTGCAGGGTCAGCCCCAGCATTTT; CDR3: CASSQVQGQPQHF
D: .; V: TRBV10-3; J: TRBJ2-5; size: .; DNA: TGTGCCATCAGTCTCGGGGAGACCCAGTACTTC; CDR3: CAISLGETQYF
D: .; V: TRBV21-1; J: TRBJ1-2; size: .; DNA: TGTGCCAGCAGCCAAACACCGAACTATGGCTACACCTTC; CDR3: CASSQTPNYGYTF
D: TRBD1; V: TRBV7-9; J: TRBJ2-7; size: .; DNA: TGTGCCAGCAGGCCCGGGACAGGGAACTCCTACGAGCAGTACTTC; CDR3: CASRPGTGNSYEQYF